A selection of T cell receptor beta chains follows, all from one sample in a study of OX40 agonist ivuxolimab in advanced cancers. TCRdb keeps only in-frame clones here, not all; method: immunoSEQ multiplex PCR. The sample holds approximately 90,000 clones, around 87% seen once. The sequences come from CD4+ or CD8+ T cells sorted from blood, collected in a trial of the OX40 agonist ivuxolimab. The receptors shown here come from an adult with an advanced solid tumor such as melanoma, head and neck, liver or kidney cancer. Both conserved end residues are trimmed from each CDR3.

CDR3: ASSLVVGQVGPDTQY
J: TRBJ2-3
V: TRBV5-8

CDR3: ASSLRANTEAF
J: TRBJ1-1
V: TRBV7-7

CDR3: ATTDGGQQPQH
J: TRBJ1-5
V: TRBV10-3

CDR3: ATNQLAGVGDTQY
J: TRBJ2-3
V: TRBV10-3

CDR3: ASRPGTGTLVQPQH
J: TRBJ1-5
V: TRBV6-6

CDR3: ASSLYSQGNNSPLH
J: TRBJ1-6
V: TRBV7-2

CDR3: AITGTGASSNYGYT
J: TRBJ1-2
V: TRBV10-3

CDR3: ASSSRLAGDTGELF
J: TRBJ2-2
V: TRBV19

CDR3: ANPEGEGAYEQF
J: TRBJ2-1
V: TRBV2

CDR3: ASSLWDRDNEQY
J: TRBJ2-7
V: TRBV5-1

CDR3: ASSISGRANEQF
J: TRBJ2-1
V: TRBV28

CDR3: ASSLGFGGRNYEQY
J: TRBJ2-7
V: TRBV5-1

CDR3: ASSSYSGNTIY
J: TRBJ1-3
V: TRBV10-1

CDR3: ASSLLFSANEKLF
J: TRBJ1-4
V: TRBV11-2

CDR3: AIREGAGNQPQH
J: TRBJ1-5
V: TRBV10-3

CDR3: ASSKGLAEAKNIQY
J: TRBJ2-4
V: TRBV27

CDR3: ASSYSLAPDTQY
J: TRBJ2-3
V: TRBV6-5

CDR3: AISANHGQGAYYEQY
J: TRBJ2-7
V: TRBV10-3

CDR3: ASSVVGLAGDTQY
J: TRBJ2-3
V: TRBV9

CDR3: ATSPTMNTEAF
J: TRBJ1-1
V: TRBV15

CDR3: ASISDGTSGAYNEQF
J: TRBJ2-1
V: TRBV11-3

CDR3: AWSGPFSGRRTYEQY
J: TRBJ2-7
V: TRBV30

CDR3: ASRPAGGSATEAF
J: TRBJ1-1
V: TRBV7-3

CDR3: ASSFGSGSSYEQY
J: TRBJ2-7
V: TRBV5-1

CDR3: ASSFPGGAEAF
J: TRBJ1-1
V: TRBV27

CDR3: ASSKGPPGNQPQH
J: TRBJ1-5
V: TRBV19

CDR3: ASSTPTGAGNTIY
J: TRBJ1-3
V: TRBV7-2

CDR3: ASSYSGQFYGYT
J: TRBJ1-2
V: TRBV6-5

CDR3: ASSESWGEGQPQH
J: TRBJ1-5
V: TRBV10-2

CDR3: ASAVGGGPDTQY
J: TRBJ2-3
V: TRBV7-2

CDR3: ASTQWSQSTEAF
J: TRBJ1-1
V: TRBV7-2

CDR3: ASSGKTTNTGELF
J: TRBJ2-2
V: TRBV6-1

CDR3: AWSIYNNEKLF
J: TRBJ1-4
V: TRBV30

CDR3: ASTSTDTQY
J: TRBJ2-3
V: TRBV6-6

CDR3: ASSVVPNTGELF
J: TRBJ2-2
V: TRBV9

CDR3: ASSLSFGDRPISGNTIY
J: TRBJ1-3
V: TRBV7-9

CDR3: ASSRSGQISGANVLT
J: TRBJ2-6
V: TRBV7-2

CDR3: ASSALGSEETQY
J: TRBJ2-5
V: TRBV2

CDR3: AWSEGRGTEAF
J: TRBJ1-1
V: TRBV30

CDR3: AIRPQENTEAF
J: TRBJ1-1
V: TRBV10-3

CDR3: ASSSRTSGYNEQF
J: TRBJ2-1
V: TRBV11-3

CDR3: ASSRTGSSYEQY
J: TRBJ2-7
V: TRBV5-5

CDR3: ASRQKETQY
J: TRBJ2-5
V: TRBV6-1

CDR3: ASSLYRAGGYT
J: TRBJ1-2
V: TRBV11-3

CDR3: ASSVVGQAPTGELF
J: TRBJ2-2
V: TRBV9

CDR3: ASSLFGGEQETQY
J: TRBJ2-5
V: TRBV7-7

CDR3: ASSLEAGAGANVLT
J: TRBJ2-6
V: TRBV11-3

CDR3: AWSATYNYGYT
J: TRBJ1-2
V: TRBV30

CDR3: ASSSGGSYQETQH
J: TRBJ2-5
V: TRBV7-2

CDR3: SVEGNAGTPSSYNEQF
J: TRBJ2-1
V: TRBV29-1

CDR3: ASSLDFGTSNTDTQY
J: TRBJ2-3
V: TRBV7-8

CDR3: ASSMVGDYGYT
J: TRBJ1-2
V: TRBV19

CDR3: AWSKPGHPTNYGYT
J: TRBJ1-2
V: TRBV30

CDR3: ASSRNTGAGGEQF
J: TRBJ2-1
V: TRBV11-3

CDR3: ASSLEWLAGEQF
J: TRBJ2-1
V: TRBV27

CDR3: ASSQGQGGFHNEQF
J: TRBJ2-1
V: TRBV5-1

CDR3: ASSGEGGGREKLF
J: TRBJ1-4
V: TRBV6-6